Following are 24 T cell receptor beta chains from one sample sequenced in a study of OX40 agonist ivuxolimab in advanced cancers. TCRdb's table, derived via immunoSEQ multiplex PCR, lists solely in-frame clones and lacks some. This sample has just under 20,000 clones; 80% to 90% occur once, and the top ten carry about an eighth. Sequenced material: CD4+ or CD8+ T cells sorted from blood, taken in a trial of the OX40 agonist ivuxolimab. These TCRs come from an adult with an advanced solid tumor such as melanoma, head and neck, liver or kidney cancer.

The table lists this clone with a few counts. In nucleotides, the CDR3 is TGTGCCAGCAGCTTGGGGGGACTCCCATCCTACGAGCAGTACTTC. Translating it yields CASSLGGLPSYEQYF. The chain carries TRBV5-4 and TRBJ2-7; possibly TRBD2 for D (6 bases). The germline V and J ends were trimmed by 0 bases and 1 base, with 11 bases remaining between them. Looked up from germline, CDR1 is SGHNT and CDR2 is YYREEE (reference sequence). The length of the CDR3 is 15 residues.

This chain connects TRBV28 to TRBJ2-7; D is possibly TRBD1 (5 bases). Per germline, CDR1 MDHEN and CDR2 SYDVKM. V gave up 3 bases and J gave up 0 bases, with 9 bases separating them. This CDR3 has 14 amino acids. The DNA of the CDR3 is TGTGCCAGCAGTTTGATAGGGGCCTCCTACGAGCAGTACTTC. Protein product: CASSLIGASYEQYF. Based on the CDR3 plus reference TRBV28 and TRBJ2-7, the full variable domain is DVKVTQSSRYLVKRTGEKVFLECVQDMDHENMFWYRQDPGLGLRLIYFSYDVKMKEKGDIPEGYSVSREKKERFSLILESASTNQTSMYLCASSLIGASYEQYFGPGTRLTVT.

The CDR3 loop is CSVESFRNEQYF. The CDR3 coding sequence is TGCAGCGTTGAAAGTTTTCGGAACGAGCAGTACTTC. The rearrangement joins TRBV29-1 to TRBJ2-7; D remains unclear. This CDR3 is built from 12 residues. V was trimmed by 2 bases and J by 5 bases, leaving 10 bases between them. Germline V gives CDR1 SQVTM, CDR2 ANQGSEA.

The rearrangement uses TRBV7-6 and TRBJ2-1, with D possibly TRBD2 on 5 matching bases. Germline CDR1 is SGHVS and CDR2 is FNYEAQ. Trimming took off 1 base at V and 8 bases at J, with 12 bases between the two ends. CDR3 size: 14 residues. DNA of the CDR3: TGTGCCAGCAGCTTAGGAGGGCGATCCGATGAGCAGTTCTTC. The encoded protein is CASSLGGRSDEQFF.

The rearrangement uses TRBV10-1 and TRBJ2-1; TRBD2 aligns across 11 bases. The V gene's germline CDR1 is WNHNN and CDR2 SYGVQD (reference sequence). Trimming removed 6 bases from V and 5 bases from J; junction bases left unmatched: 18. This CDR3 has 19 amino acids. DNA of the CDR3: TGCGCCAGCAGCCTTCCGACAGGGAGACTAGCGGGAAGCAACAATGAGCAGTTCTTC. The encoded protein is CASSLPTGRLAGSNNEQFF.

V is TRBV6-5 and J is TRBJ2-7; 7 bases line up with TRBD2. This CDR3 region has 15 residues. Per the germline V gene, CDR1 is MNHEY and CDR2 is SVGAGI. Trimming removed 5 bases from V and 3 bases from J; junction bases left unmatched: 10. The CDR3 sequence is CASSQNPGLNYEQYF. CDR3 nucleotide sequence: TGTGCCAGCAGTCAAAACCCGGGACTAAACTACGAGCAGTACTTC.

This clone was seen a handful of times. This chain joins TRBV9 and TRBJ2-5; 11 nucleotides match TRBD2. The CDR3 spans 16 residues. V was clipped by 3 bases and J by 9 bases; unmatched bases: 13. The germline CDR1 and CDR2 sequences are SGDLS and YYNGEE. This CDR3 is CASSGYGLAGPRAQYF. The CDR3 nucleotides read TGTGCCAGCAGCGGATACGGACTAGCGGGCCCGAGGGCCCAGTACTTC.

This chain uses TRBV11-3 with TRBJ2-7, with 7 bases that match TRBD1. Losses at the gene ends were 3 bases for V and 0 bases for J; bases not matched to a gene: 5. CDR1 is SGHNT and CDR2 is YENEEA in the germline V gene. The CDR3 has 15 amino acids. The CDR3 DNA reads as TGTGCCAGCAGCTTGACAGGGTTGGGCTCCTACGAGCAGTACTTC. It specifies CASSLTGLGSYEQYF.

The chain employs TRBV4-3 and TRBJ1-1; maybe TRBD1 (6 bases). Between the trimmed V and J ends, which lost 9 bases and 1 base, there was a span of 18 bases. CDR3 length: 15 residues. CDR1 is LGHNA and CDR2 is YSLEER in the germline V gene. CDR3 bases: TGCGCCAGTCGAGATGAGGGGGGTAGGAACACTGAAGCTTTCTTT. This codes for CASRDEGGRNTEAFF.

The rearrangement joins TRBV27 to TRBJ1-5; D gene unclear. CDR1 is MNHEY, CDR2 SMNVEV, per germline (reference sequence). This CDR3 has 13 residues. V was pared by 5 bases and J by 3 bases, with 8 bases between. The CDR3 loop is CASSLGYNQPQHF. CDR3 coding DNA: TGTGCCAGCAGTCTGGGGTACAATCAGCCCCAGCATTTT.

V and J are TRBV6-5 and TRBJ2-7, with D possibly being TRBD1 (6 bases). CDR1 MNHEY and CDR2 SVGAGI come from the germline V gene. The CDR3 extends over 14 amino acids. Trimming cost V 2 bases and J 2 bases, with 10 bases left between them. Written as DNA, the CDR3 is TGTGCCAGCAGTTACGCGAGACAGGCCTACGAGCAGTACTTC. Encoded protein: CASSYARQAYEQYF.

CDR3 amino acids: CASNSGTGNEQFF. Written as DNA, the CDR3 is TGTGCCAGTAATAGCGGGACTGGTAATGAGCAGTTCTTC. The chain carries TRBV9 and TRBJ2-1, with 8 nucleotides matching TRBD2. Germline V lookup: CDR1 SGDLS, CDR2 YYNGEE. This CDR3 is 13 amino acids long. Trimming at V came to 8 bases and at J to 7 bases, leaving 8 bases not matched to a gene.

CDR3 nucleotides: TGTGCCAGCAGCTTAAGGGGGATCGCGTACAATGAGCAGTTCTTC. This sequence encodes CASSLRGIAYNEQFF. The V and J genes are TRBV13 and TRBJ2-1; TRBD1 might be the D (6 bases). Germline values: CDR1 PRHDT, CDR2 FYEKMQ (reference sequence). This CDR3 is 15 amino acids long. V lost 2 bases and J 4 bases, leaving 12 bases between the germline ends.

By its share, this clone is medium-sized. The chain links TRBV7-8 to TRBJ2-7; 9 bases are a match to TRBD2. V was pared by 1 base and J by 4 bases, with 8 bases of the junction left unmatched. This CDR3 contains 16 residues. In germline, CDR1 is SGHVS, CDR2 FQNEAQ. Here the CDR3 DNA reads TGTGCCAGCAGCTTAGGGGTAGCGGGAGCGGGTTACGAGCAGTACTTC. Protein product: CASSLGVAGAGYEQYF.

The V gene is TRBV30, the J gene TRBJ2-1; D perhaps matches TRBD2 (7 bases). Germline V gene lookup returns CDR1 GTSNPN and CDR2 SVGIG (reference sequence). The V gene lost 1 base and the J gene lost 13 bases, with 14 bases spanning the gap. CDR3 size: 12 residues. CDR3 nucleotides: TGTGCCTGGAGTGGGCTAGGGGGGGGCCAGTTCTTC. Protein sequence: CAWSGLGGGQFF.

V gene TRBV10-3 combines with J gene TRBJ1-2; D gene ambiguous. V lost 7 bases to trimming and J lost 1 base, with 10 bases between them. There are 13 residues in the CDR3. Germline assignment: CDR1 ENHRY and CDR2 SYGVKD. The CDR3 is CAITTTDNYGYTF. The DNA of the CDR3 is TGTGCCATCACTACCACGGATAACTATGGCTACACCTTC.

This clone was seen once. The chain combines TRBV7-6 with TRBJ2-1; D is unresolved. CDR3 length equals 14 residues. Germline lookup yields CDR1 SGHVS and CDR2 FNYEAQ. V lost 6 bases and J 0 bases, leaving 9 bases between the germline ends. CDR3 sequence: CASRGAHSYNEQFF. The DNA of the CDR3 is TGTGCCAGCAGAGGAGCGCACTCCTACAATGAGCAGTTCTTC.

This chain uses TRBV25-1 with TRBJ2-7; D may be TRBD1 (6 bases). CDR1 is MGHDK and CDR2 is SYGVNS in the germline V gene. The CDR3 is 14 amino acids. The V gene lost 1 base and the J gene lost 7 bases, with 14 bases spanning the gap. CDR3 coding DNA: TGTGCCAGCAGTGAATGGGGGCAGTCGTGGGAGCAGTACTTC. Translation gives CASSEWGQSWEQYF.

This clone was counted between two and nine times. This chain joins TRBV2 and TRBJ1-1; D gene uncertain. The germline V gene encodes CDR1 SNHLY and CDR2 FYNNEI. CDR3 length: 12 amino acids. Trimming pared 8 bases from V and 3 bases from J, leaving 10 bases between. The CDR3 region has the DNA TGTGCCAGCTCCGTATCCTACACTGAAGCTTTCTTT. Translated: CASSVSYTEAFF.

This clone showed up just once. CDR3 sequence: CASSILDRVADTQYF. The CDR3 bases are TGTGCCAGTAGTATACTGGACAGGGTTGCAGATACGCAGTATTTT. The chain carries TRBV19 and TRBJ2-3; 8 bases align to TRBD1. Germline CDR1 and CDR2: LNHDA and SQIVND (reference sequence). After removal of 2 bases from V and 4 bases from J, the junction contained 5 bases not matched to a gene. The CDR3 contains 15 residues.

This rearrangement joins TRBV2 to TRBJ1-5; TRBD1 might be the D (5 bases). The V end lost 6 bases, the J end lost 7 bases, and 19 bases lay between the germline ends. This CDR3 contains 15 residues. From germline, CDR1 is SNHLY and CDR2 FYNNEI. CDR3 nucleotide sequence: TGTGCCAGCAGAGAGGACCGGGGGAATAACCAGCCCCAGCATTTT. Its protein product is CASREDRGNNQPQHF. Full variable domain (missing parts from reference TRBV2 and TRBJ1-5): EPEVTQTPSHQVTQMGQEVILRCVPISNHLYFYWYRQILGQKVEFLVSFYNNEISEKSEIFDDQFSVERPDGSNFTLKIRSTKLEDSAMYFCASREDRGNNQPQHFGDGTRLSIL.

The sample holds one count of this clone. CDR3 coding DNA: TGCGCCAGCAGCCAAGGGGACAGGGAGGGCAATCAGCCCCAGCATTTT. Translating gives CASSQGDREGNQPQHF. This chain connects TRBV4-1 to TRBJ1-5; 9 nucleotides line up with TRBD1. The germline V gene encodes CDR1 MGHRA and CDR2 YSYEKL. The CDR3 consists of 16 residues. V shed 1 base and J 2 bases; nucleotides not matched to a gene: 3.

This chain connects TRBV7-9 to TRBJ2-7, with 8 nucleotides matching TRBD2. V shed 5 bases, J shed 7 bases, and the junction held 10 bases outside the gene matches. This CDR3 has 14 amino acids. Germline values: CDR1 SEHNR, CDR2 FQNEAQ (reference sequence). CDR3 DNA: TGTGCCAGCAGCCAGTCCGCGGGAGGCAAAGAGCAGTACTTC. Protein product: CASSQSAGGKEQYF.

The V gene is TRBV6-6, the J gene TRBJ1-2; 9 bases are a match to TRBD1. The CDR3 totals 14 residues. Germline trimming cut 0 bases from V and 7 bases from J; bases unmatched to any gene: 3. CDR1 MNHNY and CDR2 SVGAGI come from the germline V gene (reference sequence). Written as DNA, the CDR3 is TGTGCCAGCAGTTACTCGGGACAGGGCGGTGGCTACACCTTC. This codes for CASSYSGQGGGYTF.